This T cell receptor (beta chain) was sequenced in a study of blood T cell repertoires in COVID-19. About the research overall: COVID-19 samples from acute and convalescent phases originated in the United States, Italy and Spain.

The data were produced by immunoSEQ multiplex PCR, yet TCRdb's version contains in-frame clones alone and is incomplete. The table has 200,000 to 250,000 clones, roughly 80% seen once; the top ten hold roughly 5.1%. Germline V gene lookup returns CDR1 LGHDT and CDR2 YNNKEL (reference sequence). The CDR3 extends over 17 amino acids. The V gene end was trimmed by 5 bases and the J gene end by 7 bases; junction bases not matched to a gene: 17. It was during active infection that Seattle patients were enrolled and then longitudinally followed. The clonotype was recovered from a woman aged 70-85 years with COVID-19, enrolled during active disease. V is TRBV3-1 (or the pseudogene TRBV3-2) and J is TRBJ1-2, with 9 bases matching TRBD1. Sequencing was done on a sample of peripheral blood. The CDR3 region is CASSLGTTGGIRAGYTF. The CDR3 bases are TGTGCCAGCAGCTTGGGAACCACAGGGGGCATAAGGGCTGGCTACACCTTC.